This T cell receptor (beta chain) emerged from a study of CD8 T cells in ankylosing spondylitis. Quantitative molecular-barcoded 5'-RACE generated the TCR beta libraries. One entry per CDR3 protein results from TCRdb running MiXCR on the 5' RACE reads. This table holds approximately 150,000 distinct CDR3 sequences, around 43% found once. The study's findings and limits: The authors reported significant enrichment of disease-linked clones in matched ankylosing spondylitis synovial fluid. Blood from ankylosing spondylitis patients appeared to carry a characteristic roughly 8-variant TCR beta motif. Prior literature has documented some motif variants in synovial fluid and blood from reactive arthritis.

Germline V gene data show CDR1 as MNHNS and CDR2 as SASEGT. The CDR3 has 16 residues. The junction had 6 bases not matched to a gene; V was cut back by 0 bases and J by 4 bases. To note about this clonotype: Its antigen is still unknown. This may arise from a read error, as a much more abundant clone is one base away.

Sequences were obtained from synovial fluid, either unsorted or a sorted T cell fraction (not recorded which). J is TRBJ2-3 and V is TRBV6-1; 8 bases are a match to TRBD2. The TCR sequence derives from a male donor with ankylosing spondylitis. The CDR3, as DNA: TGTGCCAGCAGTGAAGCTGGCGGGGGGCCCGCAGATACGCAGTATTTT. Translated, it gives CASSEAGGGPADTQYF.